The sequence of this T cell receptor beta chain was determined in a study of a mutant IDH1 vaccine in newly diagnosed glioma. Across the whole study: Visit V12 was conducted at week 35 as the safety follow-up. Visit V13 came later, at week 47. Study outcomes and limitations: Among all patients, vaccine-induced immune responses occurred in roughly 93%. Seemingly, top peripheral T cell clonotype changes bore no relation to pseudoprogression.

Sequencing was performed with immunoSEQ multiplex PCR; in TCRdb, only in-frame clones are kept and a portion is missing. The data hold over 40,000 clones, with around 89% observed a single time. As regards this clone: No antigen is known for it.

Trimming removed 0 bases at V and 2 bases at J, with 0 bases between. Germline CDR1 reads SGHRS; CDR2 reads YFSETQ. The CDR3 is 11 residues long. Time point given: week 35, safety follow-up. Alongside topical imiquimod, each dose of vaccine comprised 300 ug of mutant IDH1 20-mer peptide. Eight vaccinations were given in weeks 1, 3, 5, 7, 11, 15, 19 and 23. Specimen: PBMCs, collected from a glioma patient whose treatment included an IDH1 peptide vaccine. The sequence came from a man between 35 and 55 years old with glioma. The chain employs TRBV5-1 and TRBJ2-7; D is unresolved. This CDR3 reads CASSLAYEQYF. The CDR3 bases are TGCGCCAGCAGCTTGGCCTACGAGCAGTACTTC.